These T cell receptor beta chains were read from a single sample in a study of cytotoxic CD8 clonotypes in ibrutinib-treated CLL. The data were produced by immunoSEQ multiplex PCR, yet TCRdb's version contains in-frame clones alone and is incomplete. The data show approximately 340,000 clones, under 70% seen once. The starting material was PBMCs, obtained after 36 months of ibrutinib treatment. These receptors originate from a human donor with chronic lymphocytic leukemia. CDR3s include the opening cysteine and the closing phenylalanine or tryptophan. D genes are given only for firm matches. Size is stated for part of the rows, as once, few or many counts, or as a class when the clone is expanded.

few	14	.	TRBV15	TRBJ2-7	TGTGCCACCAGCAGAGGGCCGACAGAGTACGAGCAGTACTTC	CATSRGPTEYEQYF
.	15	.	TRBV5-1	TRBJ2-2	TGCGCCAGCAGCCCTCTCCAAGCGAACACCGGGGAGCTGTTTTTT	CASSPLQANTGELFF
.	13	TRBD2	TRBV6-1	TRBJ2-1	TGTGCCAGTGGACTAGCGGGGTACAATGAGCAGTTCTTC	CASGLAGYNEQFF
.	15	.	TRBV18	TRBJ2-7	TGTGCCAGCTCACCATCGACACCGAACTCCTACGAGCAGTACTTC	CASSPSTPNSYEQYF
.	19	TRBD2	TRBV4-1	TRBJ2-1	TGCGCCAGCAGCCAAGAAACTCCCGGACTAGCGGGGGGCAGGGATGAGCAGTTCTTC	CASSQETPGLAGGRDEQFF
.	16	.	TRBV1	TRBJ1-1	TGCACCAGCAGCCAGGCCAGTGAAAGTATGAACACTGAAGCTTTCTTT	CTSSQASESMNTEAFF
.	13	.	TRBV4-1	TRBJ2-3	TGCGCCAGCAGCGAACAGGGCCCAGATACGCAGTATTTT	CASSEQGPDTQYF
.	17	TRBD2	TRBV13	TRBJ2-7	TGTGCCAGCAGCTTAGTTCCAATAGCGGGAGGTTACTACGAGCAGTACTTC	CASSLVPIAGGYYEQYF
.	16	.	TRBV9	TRBJ1-6	TGTGCCAGCAGCGTCTTTTCGAGCTCCTATAATTCACCCCTCCACTTT	CASSVFSSSYNSPLHF
few	14	.	TRBV6-5	TRBJ2-5	TGTGCCAGCAGTTACTCTTCGGGGGCAGAGACCCAGTACTTC	CASSYSSGAETQYF
few	13	.	TRBV6-6	TRBJ1-5	TGTGCCAGCAGTTACAGAACAAATCAGCCCCAGCATTTT	CASSYRTNQPQHF
.	13	.	TRBV2	TRBJ1-1	TGTGCCAGCAGTGAGGTCAGTTTGACTGAAGCTTTCTTT	CASSEVSLTEAFF
.	14	.	TRBV2	TRBJ2-3	TGTGCCAGCAACAGGGAAGGTTTTCCAGATACGCAGTATTTT	CASNREGFPDTQYF
.	11	.	TRBV5-6	TRBJ2-1	TGTGCCAGCAGCGACGGACAAGAGCAGTTCTTC	CASSDGQEQFF
few	15	.	TRBV19	TRBJ1-1	TGTGCCAGTAGTATAGTGCTGGGGCCGAACACTGAAGCTTTCTTT	CASSIVLGPNTEAFF
.	13	.	TRBV6-5	TRBJ2-5	TGTGCCAGCAAGGACACCAACCAAGAGACCCAGTACTTC	CASKDTNQETQYF
.	14	.	TRBV7-9	TRBJ1-1	TGTGCCAGCAGCCCCGGAGATGCCAGGGAGGTGGCTTTCTTT	CASSPGDAREVAFF